The 5 T cell receptor beta chains in this list originate from one sample, sequenced in a study of early T cells in non-severe SARS-CoV-2 infection. MiXCR, applied by TCRdb to the 5' RACE reads, yields one record per CDR3 protein. The sample has tens of thousands of distinct CDR3 sequences; around 10% are singletons. The source material was whole blood. The source is an adult who was a healthcare worker with PCR-confirmed SARS-CoV-2 infection or an uninfected control (not recorded which).

To note about this clonotype: A much larger clone differs by one base, so this may be a read error. The rearrangement links TRBV14 to TRBJ1-2; no firm D call. CDR1 and CDR2 (germline): SGHDN, FVKESK. The CDR3 loop spans 13 amino acids. The CDR3 region is CASSQGPSVGYAF. The CDR3 coding sequence is TGTGCCAGCAGCCAAGGTCCCAGTGTTGGCTACGCCTTC.

The chain joins TRBV12-3 or TRBV12-4 to TRBJ2-7, with 7 bases that match TRBD2. V dropped 1 base and J dropped 0; count of bases not matched to a gene: 3. The CDR3 totals 15 residues. The CDR3: CASSLGGGCSYEQYF. CDR3 sequence (DNA): TGTGCCAGCAGTTTAGGGGGAGGGTGCTCCTACGAGCAGTACTTC.

This clonotype was seen more than once but under ten times. This chain uses TRBV12-5 with TRBJ1-2; D ambiguous. Germline V lookup: CDR1 LGHNT, CDR2 FRNRAP. The CDR3 totals 15 residues. V gave up 1 base and J gave up 8 bases, with 17 bases separating them. Written as DNA, the CDR3 is TGTGCTAGTGGTTTGGCACAGCGTCAGAAGGGAGGCTACACCTTC. The encoded protein is CASGLAQRQKGGYTF.

In this sample, this clonotype turned up many times. The genes are TRBV6-5 and TRBJ2-1; 8 bases line up with TRBD2. Germline lookup yields CDR1 MNHEY and CDR2 SVGAGI. V shed 5 bases, J shed 6 bases, and the junction held 12 bases outside the gene matches. The CDR3 consists of 16 residues. The CDR3 coding sequence is TGTGCCAGCAGTGCTTTTTTCCGACTAGCGTTCAATGAGCAGTTCTTC. Its protein product is CASSAFFRLAFNEQFF.

This clonotype occurred a few times. The chain couples TRBV6-2 or TRBV6-3 to TRBJ2-1; 9 bases are a match to TRBD2. The CDR3 loop spans 15 amino acids. Germline V gene sequence: CDR1 MNHEY, CDR2 SVGEGT. The junction had 2 bases not matched to a gene; V was cut back by 2 bases and J by 3 bases. CDR3 nucleotides: TGTGCCAGCAGTTACCTAGCGGGGTTCTACAATGAGCAGTTCTTC. Translating it yields CASSYLAGFYNEQFF.